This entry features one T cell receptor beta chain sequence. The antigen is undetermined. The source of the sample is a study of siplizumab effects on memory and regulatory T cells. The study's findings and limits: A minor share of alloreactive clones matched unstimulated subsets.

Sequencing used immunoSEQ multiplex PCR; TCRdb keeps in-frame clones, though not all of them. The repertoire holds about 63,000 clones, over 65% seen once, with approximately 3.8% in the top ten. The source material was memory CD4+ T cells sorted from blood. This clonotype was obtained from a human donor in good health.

The CDR3 sequence: CAWSNGTAARGAFF. In DNA form, the CDR3 reads TGTGCCTGGAGTAACGGGACAGCTGCTCGAGGGGCTTTCTTT. This rearrangement joins TRBV30 to TRBJ1-1; 7 bases fit TRBD1. With 2 bases clipped from V and 11 bases from J, the junction kept 14 bases outside the gene matches. Germline V gene sequence: CDR1 GTSNPN, CDR2 SVGIG (reference sequence). The CDR3 is made up of 14 amino acids.